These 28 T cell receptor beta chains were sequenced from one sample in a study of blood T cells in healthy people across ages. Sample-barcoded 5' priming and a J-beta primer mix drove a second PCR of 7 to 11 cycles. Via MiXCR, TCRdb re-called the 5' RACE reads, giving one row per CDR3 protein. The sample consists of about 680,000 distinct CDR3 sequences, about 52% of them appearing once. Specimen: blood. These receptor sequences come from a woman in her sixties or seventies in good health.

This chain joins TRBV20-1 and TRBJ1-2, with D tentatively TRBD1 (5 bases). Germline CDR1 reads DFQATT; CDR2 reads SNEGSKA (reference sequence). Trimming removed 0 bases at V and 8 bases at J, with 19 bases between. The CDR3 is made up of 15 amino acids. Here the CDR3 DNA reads TGCAGTGCTAGAGATCCCGGCTTGTCGGGGGGGGGCTACACCTTC. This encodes CSARDPGLSGGGYTF.

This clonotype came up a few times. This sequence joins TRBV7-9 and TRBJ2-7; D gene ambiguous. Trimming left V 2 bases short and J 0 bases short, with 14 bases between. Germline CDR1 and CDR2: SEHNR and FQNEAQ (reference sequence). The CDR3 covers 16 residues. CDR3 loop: CASSLRRTANSYEQYF. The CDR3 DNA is TGTGCCAGCAGCTTACGAAGGACGGCGAACTCCTACGAGCAGTACTTC.

The CDR3: CSARDRYSGTPYEQYF. DNA for the CDR3: TGCAGTGCTAGAGATCGGTATAGCGGAACCCCCTACGAGCAGTACTTC. The chain couples TRBV20-1 to TRBJ2-7; D possibly corresponds to TRBD2 (6 bases). Germline values: CDR1 DFQATT, CDR2 SNEGSKA (reference sequence). This CDR3 comprises 16 residues. Trimming left V 0 bases short and J 2 bases short, with 17 bases between.

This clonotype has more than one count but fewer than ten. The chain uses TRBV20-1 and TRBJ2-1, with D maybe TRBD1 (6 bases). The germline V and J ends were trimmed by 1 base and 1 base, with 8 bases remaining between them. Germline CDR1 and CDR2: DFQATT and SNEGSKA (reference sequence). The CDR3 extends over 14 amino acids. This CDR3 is CSARGGGSYNEQFF. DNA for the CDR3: TGCAGTGCTAGAGGAGGGGGATCCTACAATGAGCAGTTCTTC.

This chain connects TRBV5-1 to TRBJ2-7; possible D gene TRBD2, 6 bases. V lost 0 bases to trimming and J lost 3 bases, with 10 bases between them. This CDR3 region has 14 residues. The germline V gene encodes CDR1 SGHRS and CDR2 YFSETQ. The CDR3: CASSLGDSYYEQYF. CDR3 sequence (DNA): TGCGCCAGCAGCTTGGGGGACTCATACTACGAGCAGTACTTC.

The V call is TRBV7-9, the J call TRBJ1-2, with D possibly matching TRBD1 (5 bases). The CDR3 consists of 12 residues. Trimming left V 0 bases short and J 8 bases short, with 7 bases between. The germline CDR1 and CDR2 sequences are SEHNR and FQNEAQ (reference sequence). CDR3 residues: CASSLADTGYTF. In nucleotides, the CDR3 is TGTGCCAGCAGCTTAGCGGACACGGGCTACACCTTC.

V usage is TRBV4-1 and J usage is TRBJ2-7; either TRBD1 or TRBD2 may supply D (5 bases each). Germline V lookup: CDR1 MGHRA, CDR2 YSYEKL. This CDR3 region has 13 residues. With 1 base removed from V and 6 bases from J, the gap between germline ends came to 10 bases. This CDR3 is CASSQASGTEQYF. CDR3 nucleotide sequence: TGCGCCAGCAGCCAAGCGTCAGGGACCGAGCAGTACTTC.

CDR3 in DNA: TGTGCCAGCAGTTTTCCGGGAAGGGGCACAGATACGCAGTATTTT. Translated, it gives CASSFPGRGTDTQYF. This chain joins TRBV28 and TRBJ2-3, with D perhaps TRBD2 (5 bases). The germline gives CDR1 MDHEN, CDR2 SYDVKM. The CDR3 consists of 15 residues. Trimming removed 3 bases from V and 1 base from J, with 11 bases in between.

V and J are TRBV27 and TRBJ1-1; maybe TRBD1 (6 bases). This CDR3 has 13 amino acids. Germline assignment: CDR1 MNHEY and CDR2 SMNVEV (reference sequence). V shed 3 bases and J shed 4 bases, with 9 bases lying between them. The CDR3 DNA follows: TGTGCCAGCAGTTTGGGACACCGCACTGAAGCTTTCTTT. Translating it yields CASSLGHRTEAFF.

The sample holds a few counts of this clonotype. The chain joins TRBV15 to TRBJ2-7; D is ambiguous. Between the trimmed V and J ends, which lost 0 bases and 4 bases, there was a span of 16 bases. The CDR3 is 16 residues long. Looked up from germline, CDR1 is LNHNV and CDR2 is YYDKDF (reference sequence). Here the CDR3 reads CATSRDAGDKAYEQYF. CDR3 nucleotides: TGTGCCACCAGCAGAGATGCCGGAGACAAAGCTTACGAGCAGTACTTC.

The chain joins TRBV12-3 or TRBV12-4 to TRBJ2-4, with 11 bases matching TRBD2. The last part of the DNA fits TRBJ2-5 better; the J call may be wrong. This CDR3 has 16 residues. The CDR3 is CASSFQLAGGQETQYF. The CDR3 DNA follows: TGTGCCAGCAGTTTCCAGCTAGCGGGAGGCCAAGAGACCCAGTACTTC.

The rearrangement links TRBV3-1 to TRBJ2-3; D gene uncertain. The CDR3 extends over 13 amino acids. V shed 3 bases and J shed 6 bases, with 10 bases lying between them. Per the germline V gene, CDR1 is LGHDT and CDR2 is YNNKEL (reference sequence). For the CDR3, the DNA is TGTGCCAGCAGCCACCTTGATAGGGATACGCAGTATTTT. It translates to CASSHLDRDTQYF.

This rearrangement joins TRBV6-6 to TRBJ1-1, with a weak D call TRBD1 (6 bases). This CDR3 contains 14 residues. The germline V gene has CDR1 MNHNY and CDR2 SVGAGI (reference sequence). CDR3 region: CTCTYQQGSTEAFF. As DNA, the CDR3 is TGTACCTGCACCTACCAACAGGGTTCCACTGAAGCTTTCTTT.

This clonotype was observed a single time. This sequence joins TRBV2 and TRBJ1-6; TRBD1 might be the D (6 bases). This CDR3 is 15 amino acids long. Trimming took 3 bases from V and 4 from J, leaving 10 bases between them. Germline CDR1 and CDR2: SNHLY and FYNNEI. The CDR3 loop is CASSDSRGYNSPLHF. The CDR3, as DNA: TGTGCCAGCAGTGATTCCAGGGGATATAATTCACCCCTCCACTTT. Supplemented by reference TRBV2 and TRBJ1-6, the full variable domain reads EPEVTQTPSHQVTQMGQEVILRCVPISNHLYFYWYRQILGQKVEFLVSFYNNEISEKSEIFDDQFSVERPDGSNFTLKIRSTKLEDSAMYFCASSDSRGYNSPLHFGNGTRLTVT.

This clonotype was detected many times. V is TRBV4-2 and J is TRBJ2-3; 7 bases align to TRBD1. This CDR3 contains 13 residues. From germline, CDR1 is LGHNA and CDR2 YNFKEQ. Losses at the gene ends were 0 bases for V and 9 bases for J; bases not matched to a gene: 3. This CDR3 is CASSQENRGTQYF. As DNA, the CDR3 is TGTGCCAGCAGCCAAGAGAACAGGGGCACGCAGTATTTT.

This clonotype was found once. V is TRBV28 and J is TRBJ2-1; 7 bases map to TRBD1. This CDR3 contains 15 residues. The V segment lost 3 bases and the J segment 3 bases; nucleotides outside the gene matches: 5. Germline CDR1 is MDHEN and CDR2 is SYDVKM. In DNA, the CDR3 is TGTGCCAGCAGTTTTCCCAGGGGGATCTACAATGAGCAGTTCTTC. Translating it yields CASSFPRGIYNEQFF.

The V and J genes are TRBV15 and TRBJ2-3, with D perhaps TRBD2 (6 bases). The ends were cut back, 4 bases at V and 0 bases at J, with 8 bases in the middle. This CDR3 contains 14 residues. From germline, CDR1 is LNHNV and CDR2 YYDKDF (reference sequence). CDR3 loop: CATSKGTSTDTQYF. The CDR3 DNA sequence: TGTGCCACCAGCAAAGGGACTAGCACAGATACGCAGTATTTT.

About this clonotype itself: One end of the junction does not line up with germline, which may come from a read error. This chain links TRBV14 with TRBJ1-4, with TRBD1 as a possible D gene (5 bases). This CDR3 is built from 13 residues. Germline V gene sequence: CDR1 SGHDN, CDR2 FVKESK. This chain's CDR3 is CASGQVRGEKLFF. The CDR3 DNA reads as TGTGCCAGCGGCCAAGTACGGGGGGAAAAACTGTTTTTT.

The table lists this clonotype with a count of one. CDR3 DNA sequence: TGTGCCAGCTCACCACTCAACATGGACAGGGGACTGAACTATGGCTACACCTTC. Its translation: CASSPLNMDRGLNYGYTF. The rearrangement joins TRBV18 to TRBJ1-2; the match to TRBD1 covers 9 bases. Germline trimming cut 1 base from V and 2 bases from J; bases unmatched to any gene: 11. The CDR3 is 18 residues long. The germline CDR1 and CDR2 sequences are KGHSH and LQKENI.

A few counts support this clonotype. This chain's CDR3 is CASSFQDRGREEQFF. CDR3 nucleotides: TGTGCCAGCAGTTTCCAGGACAGGGGACGAGAAGAGCAGTTCTTC. The rearrangement links TRBV28 to TRBJ2-1; 9 nucleotides line up with TRBD1. The CDR3 loop spans 15 amino acids. With 3 bases clipped from V and 10 bases from J, the junction kept 10 bases outside the gene matches. Germline assignment: CDR1 MDHEN and CDR2 SYDVKM.

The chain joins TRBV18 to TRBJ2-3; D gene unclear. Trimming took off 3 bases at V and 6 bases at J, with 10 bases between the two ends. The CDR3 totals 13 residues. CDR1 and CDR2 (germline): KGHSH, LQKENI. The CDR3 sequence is CASSPGSHDTQYF. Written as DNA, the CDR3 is TGTGCCAGCTCACCGGGATCGCACGATACGCAGTATTTT.

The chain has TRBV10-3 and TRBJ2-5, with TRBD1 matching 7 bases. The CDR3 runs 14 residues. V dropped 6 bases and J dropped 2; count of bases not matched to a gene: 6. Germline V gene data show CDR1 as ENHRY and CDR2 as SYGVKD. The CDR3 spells CAIRGAGGQETQYF. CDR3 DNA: TGTGCCATCAGAGGGGCAGGGGGACAAGAGACCCAGTACTTC.

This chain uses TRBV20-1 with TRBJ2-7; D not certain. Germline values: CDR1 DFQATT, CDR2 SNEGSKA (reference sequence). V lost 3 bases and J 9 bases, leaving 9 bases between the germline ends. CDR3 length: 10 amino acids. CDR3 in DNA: TGCAGTGCTAGTAAGGGTGGGCAGTACTTC. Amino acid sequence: CSASKGGQYF.

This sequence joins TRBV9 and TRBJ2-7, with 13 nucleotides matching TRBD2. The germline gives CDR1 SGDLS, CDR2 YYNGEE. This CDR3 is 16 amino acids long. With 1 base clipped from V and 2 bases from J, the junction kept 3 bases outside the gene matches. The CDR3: CASSVTGTSGTYEQYF. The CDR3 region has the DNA TGTGCCAGCAGCGTAACCGGGACTAGCGGGACCTACGAGCAGTACTTC.

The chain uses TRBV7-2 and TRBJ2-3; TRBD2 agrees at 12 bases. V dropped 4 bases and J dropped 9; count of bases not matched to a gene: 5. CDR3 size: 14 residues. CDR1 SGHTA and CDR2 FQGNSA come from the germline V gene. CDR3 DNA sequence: TGTGCCAGCAGCTCACGGACTAGCGGGGCCACGCAGTATTTT. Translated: CASSSRTSGATQYF.

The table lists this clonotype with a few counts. This chain's CDR3 is CASSLRTAGAGYTF. DNA for the CDR3: TGTGCCAGCAGCCTAAGGACAGCTGGGGCTGGCTACACCTTC. The chain couples TRBV2 to TRBJ1-2; D may be TRBD1 (6 bases). Germline assignment: CDR1 SNHLY and CDR2 FYNNEI. Trimming cost V 6 bases and J 7 bases, with 18 bases left between them. This CDR3 contains 14 residues.

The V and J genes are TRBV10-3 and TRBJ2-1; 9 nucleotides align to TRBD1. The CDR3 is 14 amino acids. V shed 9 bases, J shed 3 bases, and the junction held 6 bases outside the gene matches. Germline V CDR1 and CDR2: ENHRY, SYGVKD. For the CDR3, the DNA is TGTGCCATAAACCGGGACAGGGACTACAATGAGCAGTTCTTC. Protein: CAINRDRDYNEQFF.

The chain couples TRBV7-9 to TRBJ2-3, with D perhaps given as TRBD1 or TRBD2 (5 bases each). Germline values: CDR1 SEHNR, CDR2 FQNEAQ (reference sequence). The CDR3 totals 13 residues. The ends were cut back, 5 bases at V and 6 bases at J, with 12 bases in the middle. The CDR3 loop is CASSPGAYDTQYF. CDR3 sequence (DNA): TGTGCCAGCAGCCCCGGGGCTTATGATACGCAGTATTTT.